This TCR beta chain was sequenced for a study of early T cells in non-severe SARS-CoV-2 infection. Study findings and constraints: VDJdb matching favored anti-spike CD8 responses, missing private and CD4 specificities.

In this sample, this clonotype turned up many times. No antigen is known for it. V was pared by 6 bases and J by 9 bases, with 18 bases between. CDR3 length: 13 amino acids. Germline CDR1 reads SGHTA; CDR2 reads FQGNSA. Individual cDNA molecules carried attached unique molecular identifiers. Via MiXCR, TCRdb re-called the 5' RACE reads, giving one row per CDR3 protein. The sample lists 69,000 or so distinct CDR3 sequences; approximately 4.5% were seen once. Sequenced here: whole blood, sampled at baseline. The chain carries TRBV7-2 and TRBJ2-7, with a weak D call TRBD1 (7 bases). The source of this sequence is an adult who was a healthcare worker with PCR-confirmed SARS-CoV-2 infection or an uninfected control (not recorded which). The donor label of this sample is uncertain. The CDR3 DNA follows: TGTGCCAGCAGGTTCGACAGGGAGGAGGTGCAGTACTTC. Amino acids: CASRFDREEVQYF.